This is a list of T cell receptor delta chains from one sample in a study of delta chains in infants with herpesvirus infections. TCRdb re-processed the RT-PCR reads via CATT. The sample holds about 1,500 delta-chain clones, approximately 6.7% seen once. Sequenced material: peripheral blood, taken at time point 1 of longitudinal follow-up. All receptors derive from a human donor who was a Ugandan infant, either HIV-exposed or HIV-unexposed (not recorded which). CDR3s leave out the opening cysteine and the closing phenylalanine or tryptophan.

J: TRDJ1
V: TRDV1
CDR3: ALGELDLLLWGIEGLYTDKLI

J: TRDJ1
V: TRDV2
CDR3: ACANATGGYEVNCDKLI

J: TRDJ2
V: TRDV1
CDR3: ALGLLFRTGGYLISTPNPATAQLF

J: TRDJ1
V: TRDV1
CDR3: ALGALLSTGGQTLMYTDKLI

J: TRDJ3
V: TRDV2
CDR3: ACDTGGYGTWDTRQMF

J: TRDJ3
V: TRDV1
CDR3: ALGGPLSLGGYRDTRQMF

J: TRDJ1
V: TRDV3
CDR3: ASKKPSSVLGDTGTDKLI

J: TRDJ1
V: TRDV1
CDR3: ALGELVSTPHLPGIVYTDKLI

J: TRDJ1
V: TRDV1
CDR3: ALGDPGLFHALGPIYVTGGSGSPLI

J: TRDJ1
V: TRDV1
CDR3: ALGEINFPPGEAYPGDKLI

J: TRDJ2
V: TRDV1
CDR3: ALGELYEGLGLAQLF

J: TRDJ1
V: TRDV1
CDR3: ALGTLGDLQYTDKLI

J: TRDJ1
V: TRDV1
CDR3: ALGELENPPGAGARGARYTDKLI

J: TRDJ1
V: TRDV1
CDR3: ALGELGGHHSAHSDTDKLI

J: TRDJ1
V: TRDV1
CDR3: ALGKPSFPLNTGGYAGQYTDKLI